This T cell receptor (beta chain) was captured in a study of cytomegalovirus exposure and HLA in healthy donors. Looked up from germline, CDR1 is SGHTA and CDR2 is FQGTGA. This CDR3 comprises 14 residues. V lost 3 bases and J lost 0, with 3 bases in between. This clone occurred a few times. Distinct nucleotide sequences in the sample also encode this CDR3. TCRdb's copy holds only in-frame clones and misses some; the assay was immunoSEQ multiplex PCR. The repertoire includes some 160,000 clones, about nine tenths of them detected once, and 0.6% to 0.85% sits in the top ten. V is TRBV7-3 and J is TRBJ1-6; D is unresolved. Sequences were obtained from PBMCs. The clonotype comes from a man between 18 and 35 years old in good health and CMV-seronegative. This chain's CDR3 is CASSLSSYNSPLHF. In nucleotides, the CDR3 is TGTGCCAGCAGCTTGAGCTCCTATAATTCACCCCTCCACTTT.